The 21 T cell receptor beta chains below were found in one sample sequenced in a study of blood T cell repertoires in COVID-19 (dated by TCRdb to 2018 to 2020). Library generation was performed with the immunoSEQ multiplex PCR assay. In TCRdb, the immuneACCESS table is reduced to in-frame sequences with V and J assigned. These tables do not hold every clone; where another copy was compared, an unresolved V gene accounts for under half, and the others remain unexplained. The sample contains fewer than 70,000 clones, approximately 88% of them found a single time. About 2.4% of the sample is held by the ten biggest clonotypes. Sequencing was done on a sample of peripheral blood. All receptors come from a human donor in a cohort sampled during active COVID-19.

The chain recombines TRBV18 with TRBJ2-7; a weak D match, TRBD1 (6 bases). CDR3 length: 14 residues. Trimming cost V 0 bases and J 4 bases, with 10 bases left between them. The germline V gene has CDR1 KGHSH and CDR2 LQKENI. The CDR3 DNA follows: TGTGCCAGCTCACCACCGGGGGCAGGGTACGAGCAGTACTTC. Amino acids: CASSPPGAGYEQYF.

The CDR3 nucleotides are TGTGCCAGCAGCGCATACAGCTCCCAAGAGACCCAGTACTTC. It encodes CASSAYSSQETQYF. The gene calls are TRBV5-6 and TRBJ2-5; D is ambiguous. The germline V and J ends were trimmed by 4 bases and 1 base, with 11 bases remaining between them. CDR1 SGHDT and CDR2 YYEEEE come from the germline V gene. The CDR3 is made up of 14 amino acids.

The chain carries TRBV6-5 and TRBJ1-5; TRBD1 is a possible D gene (6 bases). V lost 11 bases and J 0 bases, leaving 17 bases between the germline ends. CDR3 length: 15 residues. Per germline, CDR1 MNHEY and CDR2 SVGAGI. The CDR3 region is CAGGADPYSNQPQHF. DNA of the CDR3: TGTGCCGGGGGGGCAGATCCTTATAGCAATCAGCCCCAGCATTTT.

The gene calls are TRBV27 and TRBJ1-2, with 7 bases matching TRBD1. This CDR3 has 14 amino acids. In germline, CDR1 is MNHEY, CDR2 SMNVEV (reference sequence). Trimming at V came to 2 bases and at J to 4 bases, leaving 4 bases not matched to a gene. Here the CDR3 reads CASSLNRGPYGYTF. As DNA, the CDR3 is TGTGCCAGCAGTTTAAACAGGGGTCCCTATGGCTACACCTTC.

The chain combines TRBV5-6 with TRBJ2-3, with 9 bases matching TRBD2. J lost 6 bases, V lost 5 bases, and 13 bases had no gene match. CDR3 length: 16 residues. The germline CDR1 and CDR2 sequences are SGHDT and YYEEEE. CDR3 amino acids: CASSSFGRRGGDTQYF. In DNA, the CDR3 is TGTGCCAGCAGTTCCTTCGGGCGGCGGGGGGGCGATACGCAGTATTTT.

The V and J genes are TRBV6-1 and TRBJ1-1; TRBD1 matches 7 bases. Trimming removed 4 bases from V and 0 bases from J; junction bases left unmatched: 8. CDR3 length: 16 residues. CDR1 MNHNS and CDR2 SASEGT come from the germline V gene. Written as DNA, the CDR3 is TGTGCCAGCAGTGTAGCGGGACAGAACTTGAACACTGAAGCTTTCTTT. Translation gives CASSVAGQNLNTEAFF.

The V call is TRBV19, the J call TRBJ1-6; 7 bases fit TRBD1. CDR1 and CDR2 from the germline V gene are LNHDA and SQIVND (reference sequence). J was trimmed by 7 bases and V by 7 bases; bases with no gene match: 13. The CDR3 length is 16 residues. The CDR3 here is CASTITPGGPNSPLHF. CDR3 DNA: TGTGCCAGTACTATCACCCCAGGGGGACCGAATTCACCCCTCCACTTT.

The chain is built from TRBV28 and TRBJ2-7; D is perhaps TRBD1 (6 bases). Germline CDR1 MDHEN, CDR2 SYDVKM. The CDR3 runs to 15 residues. The V end was cut by 6 bases, the J end by 1 base, with 16 bases between. The CDR3 is CASSPTGLLSYEQYF. The CDR3 nucleotides read TGTGCCAGCAGCCCTACAGGGCTCCTGTCCTACGAGCAGTACTTC.

The rearrangement joins TRBV6-6 to TRBJ2-7; 7 bases line up with TRBD1. Germline assignment: CDR1 MNHNY and CDR2 SVGAGI (reference sequence). J gave up 5 bases and V 2 bases, and 3 bases lay outside the gene matches. The CDR3 has 13 amino acids. CDR3 sequence (DNA): TGTGCCAGCAGTTACGACAGGGACAACGAGCAGTACTTC. This sequence encodes CASSYDRDNEQYF.

This clone has just one count. This rearrangement joins TRBV9 to TRBJ1-3, with TRBD1 matching 8 bases. This CDR3 has 17 residues. Germline V gives CDR1 SGDLS, CDR2 YYNGEE. Trimming took 2 bases from V and 0 from J; bases not matched to a gene: 7. CDR3: CASSVSPGTGSGNTIYF. DNA for the CDR3: TGTGCCAGCAGCGTTTCGCCCGGGACAGGCTCTGGAAACACCATATATTTT.

V gene TRBV12-3 or TRBV12-4 combines with J gene TRBJ1-2, with a weak D call TRBD1 (6 bases). Trimming cost V 1 base and J 10 bases, with 10 bases left between them. This CDR3 spans 12 amino acids. CDR3 bases: TGTGCCAGCAGTTTAGGACAGGAGTACTACACCTTC. Translated, it gives CASSLGQEYYTF.

This chain joins TRBV6-6 and TRBJ2-1; 12 bases match TRBD1. Unmatched junction bases numbered 4, after V lost 5 bases and J lost 8 bases. Germline V gene lookup returns CDR1 MNHNY and CDR2 SVGAGI (reference sequence). The CDR3 is 14 residues long. CDR3 loop: CASSPGQGADEQFF. Written as DNA, the CDR3 is TGTGCCAGCAGTCCGGGACAGGGGGCAGATGAGCAGTTCTTC.

The chain has TRBV19 and TRBJ1-1; D ambiguous. Trimming shortened V by 0 bases and J by 1 base, and 9 bases separated the two germline ends. The CDR3 is made up of 15 amino acids. Germline V gene sequence: CDR1 LNHDA, CDR2 SQIVND (reference sequence). The CDR3 is CASSIDPRGNTEAFF. The CDR3 DNA follows: TGTGCCAGTAGTATAGACCCCCGAGGGAACACTGAAGCTTTCTTT.

The J gene is TRBJ2-7, the V gene TRBV5-4; 7 bases match TRBD2. Germline trimming cut 3 bases from V and 1 base from J; bases unmatched to any gene: 4. This CDR3 has 14 amino acids. Per the germline V gene, CDR1 is SGHNT and CDR2 is YYREEE (reference sequence). CDR3 sequence reads: CASSWSSGSYEQYF. The CDR3 DNA reads TGTGCCAGCAGCTGGTCTAGCGGTTCCTACGAGCAGTACTTC.

The chain recombines TRBV4-1 with TRBJ2-3; 8 bases fit TRBD1. V shed 3 bases, J shed 11 bases, and the junction held 16 bases outside the gene matches. The CDR3 totals 16 residues. From germline, CDR1 is MGHRA and CDR2 YSYEKL. This chain's CDR3 is CASSQVTGGSGWGQYF. The CDR3 bases are TGCGCCAGCAGCCAGGTTACAGGGGGGTCAGGGTGGGGGCAGTATTTT.

The rearrangement uses TRBV14 and TRBJ2-7; TRBD1 aligns across 7 bases. Germline trimming cut 4 bases from V and 7 bases from J; bases unmatched to any gene: 10. The CDR3 runs 14 residues. Per germline, CDR1 SGHDN and CDR2 FVKESK. CDR3 in DNA: TGTGCCAGCAGCCCGGGGACAGCTCGAGGTGAGCAGTACTTC. As protein: CASSPGTARGEQYF.

The chain uses TRBV27 and TRBJ1-5; D not certain. Trimming took 8 bases from V and 3 from J, leaving 11 bases between them. Germline values: CDR1 MNHEY, CDR2 SMNVEV (reference sequence). The CDR3 covers 13 residues. CDR3 in amino acids: CASRDSYNQPQHF. The CDR3 coding sequence is TGTGCCAGCCGGGATTCATACAATCAGCCCCAGCATTTT.

The chain employs TRBV6-4 and TRBJ1-1; the D is unclear. Looked up from germline, CDR1 is MRHNA and CDR2 is SNTAGT. This CDR3 has 13 amino acids. V shed 5 bases and J shed 6 bases, with 13 bases lying between them. The CDR3 loop is CASSLLPRAEAFF. DNA of the CDR3: TGTGCCAGCAGTCTTCTTCCGCGCGCTGAAGCTTTCTTT.

This rearrangement joins TRBV3-1 (or the pseudogene TRBV3-2) to TRBJ1-5; weak D call: TRBD1 (5 bases). The germline CDR1 and CDR2 sequences are LGHDT and YNNKEL (reference sequence). V lost 8 bases, J lost 2 bases, and 13 bases lay in between. This CDR3 has 14 residues. Here the CDR3 reads CASANRGGNQPQHF. CDR3 nucleotides: TGTGCCAGCGCGAATAGGGGTGGCAATCAGCCCCAGCATTTT.

This chain links TRBV6-5 with TRBJ1-1, with no clear D. CDR3 size: 13 residues. The V and J ends lost 0 bases and 6 bases respectively, with 8 bases between them. Germline values: CDR1 MNHEY, CDR2 SVGAGI. In DNA form, the CDR3 reads TGTGCCAGCAGTTACTCGAGTTTATCTGAAGCTTTCTTT. Its protein product is CASSYSSLSEAFF.

The V call is TRBV7-9, the J call TRBJ1-2, with D possibly being TRBD1 (6 bases). The CDR3 totals 15 residues. V was pared by 8 bases and J by 4 bases, with 20 bases between. Looked up from germline, CDR1 is SEHNR and CDR2 is FQNEAQ (reference sequence). The CDR3 DNA reads TGTGCCAGCGGAGCGTTACAGGGCGGCCCCTATGGCTACACCTTC. Amino acids: CASGALQGGPYGYTF.